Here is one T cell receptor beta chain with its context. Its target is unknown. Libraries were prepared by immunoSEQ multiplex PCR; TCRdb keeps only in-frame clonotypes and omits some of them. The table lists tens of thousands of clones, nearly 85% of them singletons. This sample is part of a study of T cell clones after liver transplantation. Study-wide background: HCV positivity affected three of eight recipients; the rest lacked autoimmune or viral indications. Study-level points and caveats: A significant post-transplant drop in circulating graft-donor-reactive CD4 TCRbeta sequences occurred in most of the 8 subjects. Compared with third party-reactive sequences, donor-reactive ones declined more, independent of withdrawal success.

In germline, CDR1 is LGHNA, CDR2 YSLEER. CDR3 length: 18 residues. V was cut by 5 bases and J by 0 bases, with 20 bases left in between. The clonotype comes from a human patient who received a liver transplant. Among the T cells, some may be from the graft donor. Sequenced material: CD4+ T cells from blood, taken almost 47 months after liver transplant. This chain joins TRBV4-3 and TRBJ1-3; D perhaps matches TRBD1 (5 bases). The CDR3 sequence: CASSLSSRGVASGNTIYF. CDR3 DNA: TGCGCCAGCAGCTTATCAAGTCGGGGGGTGGCCTCTGGAAACACCATATATTTT.